Listed here are 27 T cell receptor beta chains from one sample, sequenced in a study of blood T cells in healthy people across ages. Together with a sample-barcoded 5' primer, a J-beta primer mix was included in a second PCR lasting about 7 to 11 cycles. TCRdb passed the 5' RACE reads through MiXCR, listing each CDR3 protein once. The sample lists about 830,000 distinct CDR3 sequences, around 62% seen once, with around a quarter in the top ten. Source material: blood. Receptors originate from a young man in good health.

The V and J genes are TRBV28 and TRBJ1-5; a possible D gene is TRBD1 (6 bases). The germline V gene encodes CDR1 MDHEN and CDR2 SYDVKM. The CDR3 is made up of 13 amino acids. The V and J ends lost 11 bases and 6 bases respectively, with 17 bases between them. The CDR3 DNA is TGTGCCTCCCGACCCAGGGGCGGTCAGCCCCAGCATTTT. Its translation: CASRPRGGQPQHF.

This chain connects TRBV7-2 to TRBJ2-7; 9 bases match TRBD1. From germline, CDR1 is SGHTA and CDR2 FQGNSA. This CDR3 comprises 15 residues. V was pared by 5 bases and J by 4 bases, with 9 bases of the junction left unmatched. The CDR3 coding sequence is TGTGCCAGCAGCGACCCCGGGACAGGGTGGTACGAGCAGTACTTC. This gives the protein CASSDPGTGWYEQYF.

This clonotype was recorded a few times. The J gene is TRBJ1-5, the V gene TRBV5-5; perhaps TRBD1 as D (5 bases). Trimming cost V 7 bases and J 7 bases, with 18 bases left between them. CDR3 length: 14 residues. Germline loops: CDR1 SGHKS, CDR2 YYEKEE (reference sequence). In DNA, the CDR3 is TGTGCCAGCGGAATCGGATTAGGGACCCAGCCCCAGCATTTT. Residues: CASGIGLGTQPQHF.

The chain links TRBV9 to TRBJ2-1, with TRBD2 as a possible D gene (6 bases). The J call may be wrong; the DNA end is better matched by TRBJ2-7. CDR1 and CDR2 from the germline V gene are SGDLS and YYNGEE. The length of the CDR3 is 13 residues. CDR3 region: CASSVVGEDEQYF. The CDR3 region has the DNA TGTGCCAGCAGCGTAGTTGGGGAGGACGAGCAGTACTTC.

To note about this clonotype: At one of its ends the junction is not consistent with the germline gene, which may arise from a read error. This chain uses TRBV3-1 with TRBJ2-7; 8 bases line up with TRBD2. In germline, CDR1 is LGHDT, CDR2 YNNKEL (reference sequence). CDR3 length: 16 residues. The CDR3 region is CASSHDPRGAYYGQYF. The CDR3 nucleotides read TGTGCCAGCAGCCACGACCCGCGGGGGGCCTACTACGGGCAGTACTTC.

The chain carries TRBV4-3 and TRBJ2-5; D may match TRBD1 or TRBD2 (5 bases each). Trimming left V 5 bases short and J 6 bases short, with 13 bases between. The CDR3 totals 13 residues. Germline CDR1 and CDR2: LGHNA and YSLEER. CDR3 amino acids: CASSLDRGQTQYF. CDR3 sequence (DNA): TGCGCCAGCAGCTTAGATAGGGGACAGACCCAGTACTTC.

The rearrangement links TRBV7-2 to TRBJ1-6; perhaps TRBD1 as D (5 bases). CDR1 SGHTA and CDR2 FQGNSA come from the germline V gene. V was shortened by 0 bases and J by 7 bases, with 13 bases between the two germline ends. The CDR3 contains 16 residues. CDR3 bases: TGTGCCAGCAGCTTAGCGGTAGGGGCAGGAAATTCACCCCTCCACTTT. It is translated as CASSLAVGAGNSPLHF.

The rearrangement links TRBV7-8 to TRBJ2-2; D possibly corresponds to TRBD2 (5 bases). The germline V and J ends were trimmed by 1 base and 4 bases, with 7 bases remaining between them. Germline CDR1 is SGHVS and CDR2 is FQNEAQ. CDR3 size: 14 residues. The CDR3 loop is CASSLGRSTGELFF. In DNA, the CDR3 is TGTGCCAGCAGCTTAGGGAGGAGCACCGGGGAGCTGTTTTTT.

This chain joins TRBV6-2 or TRBV6-3 and TRBJ2-4; 7 bases align to TRBD1. Looked up from germline, CDR1 is MNHEY and CDR2 is SVGEGT. The CDR3 has 15 amino acids. V was clipped by 1 base and J by 4 bases; unmatched bases: 4. The CDR3 here is CASSYWTGPKNIQYF. The CDR3 region has the DNA TGTGCCAGCAGTTACTGGACAGGTCCTAAAAACATTCAGTACTTC.

Here the CDR3 DNA reads TGCGCCAGCAGCCAGCTGACAGGGGAGGACATTCAGTACTTC. This sequence encodes CASSQLTGEDIQYF. V gene TRBV4-3 combines with J gene TRBJ2-4; 8 bases align to TRBD1. V lost 3 bases, J lost 8 bases, and 6 bases stayed unmatched. The CDR3 loop spans 14 amino acids. Germline values: CDR1 LGHNA, CDR2 YSLEER.

This clonotype was seen a few times. Here the CDR3 reads CASSDFAGETKNIQYF. As DNA, the CDR3 is TGTGCCAGCAGTGATTTTGCAGGGGAGACCAAAAACATTCAGTACTTC. The chain combines TRBV2 with TRBJ2-4, with D possibly being TRBD1 (6 bases). CDR3 length equals 16 residues. Trimming left V 3 bases short and J 2 bases short, with 14 bases between. Germline V CDR1 and CDR2: SNHLY, FYNNEI.

This clonotype has a handful of counts. The V call is TRBV3-1, the J call TRBJ2-5, with TRBD2 identical over 12 bases. The length of the CDR3 is 17 residues. The V and J ends lost 4 bases and 0 bases, in that order; junction bases with no gene match: 6. Germline assignment: CDR1 LGHDT and CDR2 YNNKEL (reference sequence). This CDR3 reads CASSPRTSGTYQETQYF. CDR3 nucleotide sequence: TGTGCCAGCAGCCCTCGGACTAGCGGGACGTACCAAGAGACCCAGTACTTC.

The chain combines TRBV27 with TRBJ2-6, with 11 nucleotides matching TRBD1. Germline lookup yields CDR1 MNHEY and CDR2 SMNVEV (reference sequence). V trimming: 8 bases; J trimming: 4 bases; junction bases outside the gene matches: 7. This CDR3 spans 16 amino acids. CDR3 nucleotides: TGTGCCAGCCGGACAGGGGGCACTTACGGGGCCAACGTCCTGACTTTC. Translated: CASRTGGTYGANVLTF.

This chain joins TRBV7-2 and TRBJ2-7; 7 positions agree with TRBD2. J lost 0 bases, V lost 5 bases, and 10 bases had no gene match. CDR3 size: 16 residues. Germline V gene lookup returns CDR1 SGHTA and CDR2 FQGNSA. The CDR3 here is CASSPGALAASYEQYF. In DNA, the CDR3 is TGTGCCAGCAGCCCCGGGGCCCTAGCGGCCTCCTACGAGCAGTACTTC.

In regard to this clonotype: It may be a read error: a sequence one base away is much more abundant. The chain recombines TRBV10-3 with TRBJ2-1; TRBD1 or TRBD2 may be the D gene (7 bases each). The CDR3 totals 14 residues. The V end lost 6 bases, the J end lost 9 bases, and 18 bases lay between the germline ends. Germline-derived CDR1 and CDR2 are ENHRY and SYGVKD. CDR3 DNA: TGTGCCATCAGAACCGACAGGGAGGGTCCTGAGCAGTTCTTC. Its translation: CAIRTDREGPEQFF.

The chain uses TRBV7-2 and TRBJ1-5; D gene uncertain. This CDR3 is built from 13 residues. V was cut by 6 bases and J by 5 bases, with 11 bases left in between. In germline, CDR1 is SGHTA, CDR2 FQGNSA. The CDR3 loop is CASSAYFDQPQHF. The CDR3 DNA reads as TGTGCCAGCAGTGCCTACTTCGATCAGCCCCAGCATTTT.

The chain has TRBV20-1 and TRBJ1-2; perhaps TRBD1 as D (5 bases). Trimming cost V 6 bases and J 5 bases, with 10 bases left between them. The CDR3 has 11 residues. Germline values: CDR1 DFQATT, CDR2 SNEGSKA (reference sequence). CDR3 protein: CSAPGGYGYTF. Written as DNA, the CDR3 is TGCAGTGCGCCGGGGGGGTATGGCTACACCTTC.

The CDR3 protein is CASSLGRASETQYF. The CDR3 bases are TGTGCCAGCAGCTTAGGAAGGGCGTCAGAGACCCAGTACTTC. The V call is TRBV7-2, the J call TRBJ2-5, with D uncertain. The germline V gene has CDR1 SGHTA and CDR2 FQGNSA. Trimming shortened V by 1 base and J by 4 bases, and 10 bases separated the two germline ends. The length of the CDR3 is 14 residues.

The gene calls are TRBV28 and TRBJ1-4; TRBD1 aligns across 7 bases. V was pared by 7 bases and J by 5 bases, with 10 bases of the junction left unmatched. The CDR3 spans 15 residues. CDR1 is MDHEN and CDR2 is SYDVKM in the germline V gene. CDR3 protein: CASINGGGQNEKLFF. CDR3 sequence (DNA): TGTGCCAGCATCAACGGAGGGGGCCAGAATGAAAAACTGTTTTTT.

The rearrangement uses TRBV6-5 and TRBJ2-1, with a weak D call TRBD2 (6 bases). CDR3 length: 14 residues. Germline CDR1 reads MNHEY; CDR2 reads SVGAGI. The V gene lost 6 bases and the J gene lost 8 bases, with 17 bases spanning the gap. The CDR3 is CASSAPPTGDEQFF. CDR3 bases: TGTGCCAGCAGCGCACCCCCAACGGGGGATGAGCAGTTCTTC.

The gene calls are TRBV4-2 and TRBJ2-1, with TRBD1 matching 8 bases. Germline CDR1 reads LGHNA; CDR2 reads YNFKEQ. The CDR3 length is 15 residues. V was pared by 0 bases and J by 7 bases, with 5 bases of the junction left unmatched. CDR3 sequence: CASSQEAGGWNEQFF. DNA for the CDR3: TGTGCCAGCAGCCAAGAGGCAGGGGGCTGGAATGAGCAGTTCTTC.

The rearrangement joins TRBV3-1 to TRBJ1-6; D gene ambiguous. V gave up 0 bases and J gave up 12 bases, with 9 bases separating them. CDR3 length: 13 amino acids. Germline V gene data show CDR1 as LGHDT and CDR2 as YNNKEL (reference sequence). This CDR3 reads CASSQDGGKPLHF. CDR3 DNA: TGTGCCAGCAGCCAAGATGGAGGAAAACCCCTCCACTTT.

As DNA, the CDR3 is TGTGCCAGCAGCCCAACCTGGGTGCAAGAGACCCAGTACTTC. Residues: CASSPTWVQETQYF. This chain links TRBV28 with TRBJ2-5, with unresolved D. The CDR3 length is 14 residues. Trimming left V 6 bases short and J 2 bases short, with 13 bases between. Germline CDR1 MDHEN, CDR2 SYDVKM.

This chain joins TRBV10-3 and TRBJ2-1, with 10 bases that match TRBD1. This CDR3 is 16 amino acids long. Germline V gene lookup returns CDR1 ENHRY and CDR2 SYGVKD. Trimming cost V 3 bases and J 6 bases; bases outside gene matches: 8. The CDR3 spells CAISDGDRGRGNEQFF. The CDR3 DNA reads as TGTGCCATCAGTGATGGGGACAGGGGAAGGGGCAATGAGCAGTTCTTC.

This clonotype has just one count. This chain uses TRBV29-1 with TRBJ2-7; 11 bases are a match to TRBD1. CDR3 length equals 13 residues. Germline CDR1 is SQVTM and CDR2 is ANQGSEA. Unmatched junction bases numbered 5, after V lost 6 bases and J lost 4 bases. CDR3 nucleotide sequence: TGCAGCGTAAAAGGGGACAGGGGGTACGAGCAGTACTTC. It encodes CSVKGDRGYEQYF.

V usage is TRBV12-3 or TRBV12-4 and J usage is TRBJ2-2; 7 bases line up with TRBD2. The CDR3 is made up of 13 amino acids. V lost 10 bases, J lost 3 bases, and 5 bases stayed unmatched. The CDR3 is CATSGAYTGELFF. CDR3 nucleotide sequence: TGTGCCACGAGCGGGGCGTACACCGGGGAGCTGTTTTTT.

In its sample, this clonotype was seen a few times. The chain's CDR3 is CASSPARASGANVLTF. DNA for the CDR3: TGCGCCAGCAGCCCCGCACGTGCCTCTGGGGCCAACGTCCTGACTTTC. The chain carries TRBV5-1 and TRBJ2-6; D is undetermined. Germline CDR1 is SGHRS and CDR2 is YFSETQ. Trimming removed 4 bases from V and 0 bases from J, with 11 bases in between. The CDR3 runs 16 residues.